The rows below give T cell receptor beta chains drawn from one sample of a study of shared clonotypes between healthy human individuals. The repertoire was sequenced with immunoSEQ multiplex PCR; TCRdb's copy has only in-frame clones and lacks some. The table shows about 2 million clones, with roughly 95% occurring only once. The sample taken for sequencing was naive CD4+ T cells sorted from blood. These receptors originate from a man in his late teens or twenties in good health. CDR3s include the opening cysteine and the closing phenylalanine or tryptophan. Each record gives: V gene, clone size, D gene, J gene, CDR3 protein, CDR3 DNA. D genes are given only for firm matches. Rows give clone size only sometimes, using once, few, many, or a class for an expanded clone.

>TRBV6-6|.|.|TRBJ1-1
CASSPGTLNTEAFF
TGTGCCAGCAGTCCCGGGACATTGAACACTGAAGCTTTCTTT
>TRBV6-1|.|.|TRBJ2-7
CASSEALMTAFTYEQYF
TGTGCCAGCAGTGAAGCGCTAATGACAGCATTTACCTACGAGCAGTACTTC
>TRBV5-6|.|TRBD1|TRBJ1-4
CASSRQGVNEKLFF
TGTGCCAGCAGCAGACAGGGGGTTAATGAAAAACTGTTTTTT
>TRBV28|once|.|TRBJ1-3
CASSLGYSGNTIYF
TGTGCCAGCAGTTTAGGGTACTCTGGAAACACCATATATTTT
>TRBV5-1|.|.|TRBJ1-2
CASSFSPQQANYGYTF
TGCGCCAGCAGCTTTTCCCCACAGCAAGCTAACTATGGCTACACCTTC
>TRBV5-1|.|TRBD1|TRBJ1-2
CASSLRDRVRDGYTF
TGCGCCAGCAGCTTGAGGGACAGGGTGAGGGATGGCTACACCTTC
>TRBV9|.|.|TRBJ2-3
CASSFWGQGTDTQYF
TGTGCCAGCAGCTTTTGGGGGCAGGGCACAGATACGCAGTATTTT
>TRBV9|once|.|TRBJ2-3
CASSVELAADTQYF
TGTGCCAGCAGCGTAGAACTAGCTGCAGATACGCAGTATTTT
>TRBV28|few|TRBD1|TRBJ1-6
CASSSGTVNSPLHF
TGTGCCAGCAGCTCCGGGACAGTAAATTCACCCCTCCACTTT
>TRBV5-1|.|.|TRBJ2-1
CASSLDGQGGGQFF
TGCGCCAGCAGCTTGGACGGGCAGGGAGGAGGGCAGTTCTTC
>TRBV15|.|.|TRBJ1-5
CATSRVQDQPQHF
TGTGCCACCAGCAGAGTTCAGGATCAGCCCCAGCATTTT
>TRBV6-5|.|TRBD1|TRBJ1-6
CATLLRTGGSPLHF
TGTGCCACCCTCTTACGGACAGGGGGTTCACCCCTCCACTTT
>TRBV5-1|.|TRBD1|TRBJ1-2
CASSPNFGTDTNYGYTF
TGCGCCAGCAGCCCGAACTTTGGGACAGACACTAACTATGGCTACACCTTC
>TRBV27|.|TRBD1|TRBJ2-7
CASRTWDRRPYEQYF
TGTGCCAGCAGAACCTGGGACAGGAGACCTTACGAGCAGTACTTC
>TRBV28|.|.|TRBJ2-7
CASSLGVGPYEQYF
TGTGCCAGCAGTTTGGGTGTGGGGCCATACGAGCAGTACTTC
>TRBV6-6|.|.|TRBJ2-1
CASSYSRYNEQFF
TGTGCCAGCAGTTACTCAAGGTACAATGAGCAGTTCTTC
>TRBV27|few|.|TRBJ1-2
CASSFRPQGGYTF
TGTGCCAGCAGTTTCCGCCCGCAGGGGGGCTACACCTTC
>TRBV23-1|.|TRBD1|TRBJ1-4
CASRYLGTAQEKLFF
TGCGCCAGCAGATACCTCGGGACAGCCCAAGAAAAACTGTTTTTT
>TRBV5-1|once|TRBD1|TRBJ1-2
CASSLGTGEDYGYTF
TGCGCCAGCAGCCTAGGGACAGGGGAGGACTATGGCTACACCTTC
>TRBV7-3|.|TRBD1|TRBJ2-7
CASSQGDSFSYEQYF
TGTGCCAGCAGCCAAGGGGACAGCTTCTCCTACGAGCAGTACTTC
>TRBV29-1|.|.|TRBJ1-1
CSVVEPGVGVETEAFF
TGCAGCGTTGTCGAGCCAGGGGTGGGAGTGGAAACTGAAGCTTTCTTT
>TRBV7-9|.|TRBD2|TRBJ2-7
CASSLVLTSGRSESYEQYF
TGTGCCAGCAGCTTAGTTCTGACTAGCGGGAGATCCGAATCCTACGAGCAGTACTTC
>TRBV10-2|.|.|TRBJ1-1
CATYNGLMGAARVNTEAFF
TGCGCCACCTACAACGGGTTAATGGGGGCGGCCAGGGTGAACACTGAAGCTTTCTTT
>TRBV18|.|.|TRBJ2-5
CASSPQEAEETQYF
TGTGCCAGCTCACCACAAGAGGCTGAAGAGACCCAGTACTTC
>TRBV27|.|.|TRBJ1-5
CASPLAPGNQPQHF
TGTGCCAGCCCCCTAGCGCCAGGCAATCAGCCCCAGCATTTT
>TRBV6-5|once|.|TRBJ1-1
CASSRGPSEAFF
TGTGCCAGCAGTAGGGGCCCCTCTGAAGCTTTCTTT
>TRBV4-2|.|TRBD2|TRBJ2-7
CASSQASGTTSYEQYF
TGTGCCAGCAGCCAAGCTAGCGGGACGACCTCCTACGAGCAGTACTTC
>TRBV7-9|once|.|TRBJ2-7
CASSLEAPSVEQYF
TGTGCCAGCAGCTTAGAAGCCCCGTCGGTGGAGCAGTACTTC
>TRBV4-3|.|.|TRBJ2-7
CASSQDQLGGPEQYF
TGCGCCAGCAGCCAAGACCAGTTAGGCGGGCCCGAGCAGTACTTC
>TRBV9|once|.|TRBJ2-7
CASSVGGTVSYEQYF
TGTGCCAGCAGCGTAGGAGGAACGGTTTCCTACGAGCAGTACTTC
>TRBV10-3|.|.|TRBJ1-5
CAISEGDGYQPQHF
TGTGCCATCAGTGAGGGGGACGGTTATCAGCCCCAGCATTTT
>TRBV9|.|.|TRBJ1-6
CASSVVGYNSPLHF
TGTGCCAGCAGCGTAGTTGGCTATAATTCACCCCTCCACTTT
>TRBV30|.|TRBD2|TRBJ2-1
CAWSVASGSSYNEQFF
TGTGCCTGGAGTGTCGCTAGCGGGAGCTCCTACAATGAGCAGTTCTTC
>TRBV5-1|.|TRBD1|TRBJ2-2
CASSFRTGINTGELFF
TGCGCCAGCAGCTTTCGGACAGGGATAAACACCGGGGAGCTGTTTTTT
>TRBV6-5|.|.|TRBJ1-6
CASSYDQGMYNSPLHF
TGTGCCAGCAGTTACGACCAGGGGATGTATAATTCACCCCTCCACTTT
>TRBV9|.|.|TRBJ2-7
CASSPGRGAKRSYEQYF
TGTGCCAGCAGCCCGGGACGAGGGGCCAAGAGATCCTACGAGCAGTACTTC
>TRBV29-1|few|.|TRBJ2-2
CSVAPYTGELFF
TGCAGCGTTGCTCCCTATACCGGGGAGCTGTTTTTT
>TRBV28|.|.|TRBJ1-6
CASSPGDLNSPLHF
TGTGCCAGCAGTCCCGGGGACTTAAATTCACCCCTCCACTTT
>TRBV28|.|TRBD1|TRBJ2-3
CATISPGQGTDTQYF
TGTGCCACCATCTCCCCGGGACAGGGGACAGATACGCAGTATTTT
>TRBV6-1|once|TRBD1|TRBJ2-5
CASSRGLGETQYF
TGTGCCAGCAGCAGGGGGTTAGGAGAGACCCAGTACTTC
>TRBV12-5|.|.|TRBJ1-2
CASGLHPKAGTANYGYTF
TGTGCTAGTGGTTTGCACCCAAAGGCCGGGACGGCTAACTATGGCTACACCTTC
>TRBV18|.|TRBD2|TRBJ2-3
CASSPLPGLAGGNPDTQYF
TGTGCCAGCTCACCGTTACCGGGACTAGCGGGAGGTAATCCAGATACGCAGTATTTT
>TRBV5-1|once|TRBD1|TRBJ2-1
CASSLDRGITYNEQFF
TGCGCCAGCAGCCTGGACAGGGGGATTACCTACAATGAGCAGTTCTTC
>TRBV18|.|.|TRBJ1-5
CASSRILVENSNQPQHF
TGTGCCAGCTCACGCATCCTGGTGGAAAATAGCAATCAGCCCCAGCATTTT
>TRBV18|.|.|TRBJ2-5
CASSPEGYQETQYF
TGTGCCAGCTCACCGGAGGGATATCAAGAGACCCAGTACTTC